This TCR beta chain emerged from a study of OX40 agonist ivuxolimab in advanced cancers. As for the study in general: A partial response was reached by three patients: one with hepatocellular carcinoma and two with cutaneous melanoma.

This table comes from immunoSEQ multiplex PCR, and its TCRdb copy is limited to in-frame clones, with some not included. The sample consists of about 22,000 clones, 84% of them appearing once. Patients were ruled out by autoimmune disease history or systemic immunosuppression. Germline CDR1 reads SGHRS; CDR2 reads YFSETQ. V was clipped by 4 bases and J by 4 bases, with 14 bases between them. CDR3 length equals 14 residues. This material consisted of CD4+ or CD8+ T cells sorted from blood, taken in a trial of the OX40 agonist ivuxolimab. The origin of this receptor is an adult with an advanced solid tumor such as melanoma, head and neck, liver or kidney cancer. The chain links TRBV5-1 to TRBJ1-1; a weak D match, TRBD1 (6 bases). CDR3 in DNA: TGCGCCAGCAGCCTGCGGGGGCAGGGCACTGAAGCTTTCTTT. Protein product: CASSLRGQGTEAFF.